The 20 T cell receptor beta chains below come from one sample, sequenced in a study of glioma-infiltrating T cells after dendritic cell vaccination. Clones were sequenced by immunoSEQ multiplex PCR, and TCRdb holds only the in-frame ones, with some missing. Of around 100,000 clones in the sample, around 83% were seen once. Described time point: after dendritic cell vaccination, including at tumor progression/relapse. Sequenced material: blood, taken after dendritic cell vaccination. These receptor sequences come from a human donor with glioblastoma.

The rearrangement links TRBV5-8 to TRBJ1-2; 9 positions agree with TRBD1. Germline CDR1 SGHTS, CDR2 YDEGEE. V trimming: 0 bases; J trimming: 5 bases; junction bases outside the gene matches: 5. CDR3 length equals 15 residues. The CDR3 nucleotides are TGTGCCAGCAGCTTGGACGGGACAGGGTTTTATGGCTACACCTTC. The encoded protein is CASSLDGTGFYGYTF. The full variable domain, with the rest looked up from reference TRBV5-8 and TRBJ1-2, is EAGVTQSPTHLIKTRGQQATLRCSPISGHTSVYWYQQALGLGLQFLLWYDEGEERNRGNFPPRFSGRQFPNYSSELNVNALELEDSALYLCASSLDGTGFYGYTFGSGTRLTVV.

V gene TRBV19 combines with J gene TRBJ1-3; D ambiguous. The germline CDR1 and CDR2 sequences are LNHDA and SQIVND (reference sequence). This CDR3 has 13 residues. Trimming pared 6 bases from V and 0 bases from J, leaving 6 bases between. The CDR3 spells CASRRDSGNTIYF. The CDR3 bases are TGTGCCAGTAGGCGGGACTCTGGAAACACCATATATTTT. The variable domain in full, with the rest retrieved from reference TRBV19 and TRBJ1-3, is DGGITQSPKYLFRKEGQNVTLSCEQNLNHDAMYWYRQDPGQGLRLIYYSQIVNDFQKGDIAEGYSVSREKKESFPLTVTSAQKNPTAFYLCASRRDSGNTIYFGEGSWLTVV.

In its sample, this clone was seen a few times. The CDR3 here is CASSQDPRLDIQYF. The CDR3 DNA follows: TGTGCCAGCAGCCAAGACCCGCGACTTGACATTCAGTACTTC. The chain carries TRBV4-2 and TRBJ2-4; D gene uncertain. The germline CDR1 and CDR2 sequences are LGHNA and YNFKEQ. CDR3 length: 14 residues. V was trimmed by 0 bases and J by 8 bases, leaving 11 bases between them.

As for this clone: The sample carries other DNA sequences with the same CDR3. The chain carries TRBV18 and TRBJ1-3, with a weak D call TRBD1 (5 bases). CDR1 KGHSH and CDR2 LQKENI come from the germline V gene. V was cut by 1 base and J by 0 bases, with 10 bases left in between. The CDR3 is 16 residues long. The CDR3 bases are TGTGCCAGCTCACCACTAGACAGCAGCTCTGGAAACACCATATATTTT. Translating gives CASSPLDSSSGNTIYF.

The chain couples TRBV5-6 to TRBJ1-1, with 10 bases aligning to TRBD1. J lost 3 bases, V lost 0 bases, and 8 bases had no gene match. Germline values: CDR1 SGHDT, CDR2 YYEEEE. The CDR3 is made up of 17 amino acids. The CDR3 nucleotides read TGTGCCAGCAGCTTGGAGGGACAGGGGTTGATGGACACTGAAGCTTTCTTT. This translates into CASSLEGQGLMDTEAFF.

This clone was found once. This rearrangement joins TRBV5-6 to TRBJ2-3; D not certain. The CDR3 totals 15 residues. The V end was cut by 0 bases, the J end by 0 bases, with 8 bases between. Germline V gene sequence: CDR1 SGHDT, CDR2 YYEEEE. The CDR3, as DNA: TGTGCCAGCAGCTTGGCCACAACCAGCACAGATACGCAGTATTTT. Its protein product is CASSLATTSTDTQYF.

The V call is TRBV7-2, the J call TRBJ1-2; D possibly corresponds to TRBD1 (5 bases). Trimming stripped 3 bases from V and 0 bases from J, with 11 bases between. The germline gives CDR1 SGHTA, CDR2 FQGNSA. The CDR3 extends over 15 amino acids. CDR3 residues: CASSFQGTTNYGYTF. CDR3 bases: TGTGCCAGCAGCTTCCAAGGGACTACTAACTATGGCTACACCTTC.

This clone occurred once. The genes are TRBV6-5 and TRBJ2-7; tentative D call: TRBD1 (6 bases). This CDR3 region has 13 residues. Trimming removed 2 bases from V and 6 bases from J, with 11 bases in between. CDR1 MNHEY and CDR2 SVGAGI come from the germline V gene. The CDR3 loop is CASSYPDSFEQYF. As DNA, the CDR3 is TGTGCCAGCAGTTACCCGGACAGTTTCGAGCAGTACTTC.

The chain combines TRBV4-2 with TRBJ1-5; a possible D gene is TRBD1 (5 bases). V was pared by 0 bases and J by 5 bases, with 14 bases between. This CDR3 spans 16 amino acids. Germline V lookup: CDR1 LGHNA, CDR2 YNFKEQ. CDR3 sequence reads: CASSQEASRADQPQHF. CDR3 bases: TGTGCCAGCAGCCAAGAAGCTTCCAGGGCCGATCAGCCCCAGCATTTT.

This sequence joins TRBV15 and TRBJ1-5; TRBD1 is a possible D gene (6 bases). The CDR3 runs 15 residues. The germline V gene has CDR1 LNHNV and CDR2 YYDKDF (reference sequence). The germline V and J ends were trimmed by 0 bases and 7 bases, with 13 bases remaining between them. DNA of the CDR3: TGTGCCACCAGCAGAGATAGAGGGGGTGGCCAGCCCCAGCATTTT. Translation gives CATSRDRGGGQPQHF.

This rearrangement joins TRBV2 to TRBJ1-5; D not resolved. Per the germline V gene, CDR1 is SNHLY and CDR2 is FYNNEI. The CDR3 length is 14 residues. Deletions cut 4 bases from V and 7 bases from J, with 14 bases between. Here the CDR3 reads CASSGSGLNQPQHF. As DNA, the CDR3 is TGTGCCAGCAGTGGGTCCGGACTTAACCAGCCCCAGCATTTT.

The V call is TRBV2, the J call TRBJ2-2; TRBD1 matches at 8 bases. Germline CDR1 and CDR2: SNHLY and FYNNEI. V lost 11 bases and J lost 7; bases outside the gene matches: 9. The CDR3 totals 13 residues. The CDR3 loop reads CAGRTGWDGELFF. The CDR3 region has the DNA TGTGCCGGAAGGACAGGGTGGGACGGGGAGCTGTTTTTT.

This chain uses TRBV6-6 with TRBJ2-2; the match to TRBD1 covers 8 bases. The V gene's germline CDR1 is MNHNY and CDR2 SVGAGI (reference sequence). CDR3 length: 15 residues. With 5 bases clipped from V and 2 bases from J, the junction kept 4 bases outside the gene matches. The CDR3 spells CASSPQGANTGELFF. Written as DNA, the CDR3 is TGTGCCAGCAGTCCCCAGGGGGCTAACACCGGGGAGCTGTTTTTT.

V is TRBV7-3 and J is TRBJ2-5; D might be TRBD1 (6 bases). Per germline, CDR1 SGHTA and CDR2 FQGTGA. The CDR3 spans 14 residues. Between the trimmed V and J ends, which lost 4 bases and 4 bases, there was a span of 13 bases. The DNA for the CDR3 is TGTGCCAGCAGCTCACAGGGTGTCGGAGAGACCCAGTACTTC. Its protein product is CASSSQGVGETQYF.

The V gene is TRBV4-1, the J gene TRBJ2-3; TRBD1 agrees at 8 bases. Germline-derived CDR1 and CDR2 are MGHRA and YSYEKL. The CDR3 has 15 residues. The V segment lost 4 bases and the J segment 4 bases; nucleotides outside the gene matches: 7. CDR3 coding DNA: TGCGCCAGCAGCCGCGGACAGGGAGTTTCAGATACGCAGTATTTT. Translating gives CASSRGQGVSDTQYF.

The gene calls are TRBV5-4 and TRBJ2-5; 16 bases map to TRBD2. The CDR3 totals 16 residues. Germline CDR1 is SGHNT and CDR2 is YYREEE (reference sequence). V lost 4 bases to trimming and J lost 5 bases; unmatched junction nucleotides: 5. The CDR3 coding sequence is TGTGCCAGCAGCCCGGGACTAGCGGGGGGGCTGGAGACCCAGTACTTC. The encoded protein is CASSPGLAGGLETQYF. Supplemented by reference TRBV5-4 and TRBJ2-5, the full variable domain reads ETGVTQSPTHLIKTRGQQVTLRCSSQSGHNTVSWYQQALGQGPQFIFQYYREEENGRGNFPPRFSGLQFPNYSSELNVNALELDDSALYLCASSPGLAGGLETQYFGPGTRLLVL.

The rearrangement joins TRBV9 to TRBJ1-1; no definite D call. V lost 1 base and J 0 bases, leaving 4 bases between the germline ends. Germline CDR1 and CDR2: SGDLS and YYNGEE. CDR3 length: 13 amino acids. The DNA for the CDR3 is TGTGCCAGCAGCGTAACAGTGAACACTGAAGCTTTCTTT. This codes for CASSVTVNTEAFF.

The rearrangement joins TRBV11-2 to TRBJ1-5; D is undetermined. Trimming left V 6 bases short and J 0 bases short, with 6 bases between. The CDR3 loop spans 13 amino acids. Germline V gene sequence: CDR1 SGHAT, CDR2 FQNNGV. The CDR3 bases are TGTGCCAGCAGTTCCTATAGCAATCAGCCCCAGCATTTT. This sequence encodes CASSSYSNQPQHF.

The chain has TRBV4-1 and TRBJ2-1; unclear D gene. Germline CDR1 is MGHRA and CDR2 is YSYEKL. The length of the CDR3 is 13 residues. Trimming shortened V by 0 bases and J by 5 bases, and 5 bases separated the two germline ends. The CDR3 sequence is CASSQDFNNEQFF. Written as DNA, the CDR3 is TGCGCCAGCAGCCAAGACTTTAACAATGAGCAGTTCTTC.

The chain joins TRBV7-2 to TRBJ1-2, with 8 bases matching TRBD1. Germline V gene data show CDR1 as SGHTA and CDR2 as FQGNSA. This CDR3 region has 15 residues. V was clipped by 6 bases and J by 4 bases; unmatched bases: 10. The CDR3 reads CASRLHTGGSYGYTF. The CDR3 nucleotides read TGTGCCAGCAGGTTGCATACAGGGGGGAGCTATGGCTACACCTTC.